Listed below are T cell receptor beta chains from one sample, sequenced in a study of CD8+ T cells in alopecia areata. This table comes from immunoSEQ multiplex PCR, and its TCRdb copy is limited to in-frame clones, with some not included. The repertoire holds nearly 200,000 clones, 58% seen once, with roughly 5% in the top ten. The source was CD4+ T cells sorted from blood, collected at week 24, from a patient treated with tofacitinib. The origin of the receptors is a human donor with alopecia areata. Each CDR3 is given with its conserved first and last residue. A D gene is named only where the DNA matches it firmly. For some rows the clone size is stated as once, few or many, or as a class when expanded; others skip it.

TRBJ2-5 | few | TRBV11-2 | NA | CASSLRGTTEETQYF | TGTGCCAGCAGCTTAAGAGGGACGACCGAAGAGACCCAGTACTTC
TRBJ2-7 | NA | TRBV4-3 | TRBD2 | CASSRGTSGSSYEQYF | TGCGCCAGCAGCCGAGGGACTAGCGGGAGCTCCTACGAGCAGTACTTC
TRBJ2-5 | NA | TRBV18 | TRBD1 | CASSQLQGVQETQYF | TGTGCCAGCTCACAACTACAGGGGGTCCAAGAGACCCAGTACTTC
TRBJ2-2 | NA | TRBV5-1 | TRBD2 | CASSLTSGNTGELFF | TGCGCCAGCAGCTTAACTAGCGGAAACACCGGGGAGCTGTTTTTT
TRBJ1-4 | NA | TRBV30 | NA | CASSLEGLGEKLFF | TGTGCCTCCTCACTGGAGGGGTTAGGTGAAAAACTGTTTTTT
TRBJ2-5 | NA | TRBV7-3 | NA | CASSLTGSGETQYF | TGTGCCAGCAGCTTAACCGGGAGCGGGGAGACCCAGTACTTC
TRBJ2-6 | NA | TRBV5-4 | NA | CASSPPGSKANVLTF | TGTGCCAGCAGTCCACCGGGATCTAAGGCCAACGTCCTGACTTTC
TRBJ1-2 | NA | TRBV10-3 | NA | CAISESKGYGYTF | TGTGCCATCAGTGAGTCGAAAGGTTATGGCTACACCTTC
TRBJ2-2 | few | TRBV7-2 | TRBD1 | CASSPGQGRWTGELFF | TGTGCCAGCAGCCCCGGACAGGGAAGGTGGACCGGGGAGCTGTTTTTT
TRBJ1-2 | NA | TRBV5-4 | NA | CASSSDTYGYTF | TGTGCCAGCAGCTCTGACACCTATGGCTACACCTTC
TRBJ2-2 | NA | TRBV7-2 | NA | CASSSGGLYGELFF | TGTGCCAGCAGCTCAGGGGGACTCTATGGGGAGCTGTTTTTT
TRBJ2-7 | NA | TRBV29-1 | NA | CSVVGSSSYEQYF | TGCAGCGTTGTTGGCAGTAGTTCCTACGAGCAGTACTTC
TRBJ2-2 | NA | TRBV7-7 | TRBD1 | CASSSSGTANTGELFF | TGTGCCAGCAGCTCCTCCGGGACAGCAAACACCGGGGAGCTGTTTTTT
TRBJ1-4 | NA | TRBV2 | NA | CASRQRETNEKLFF | TGTGCCAGCCGCCAAAGGGAAACTAATGAAAAACTGTTTTTT
TRBJ1-1 | few | TRBV7-2 | NA | CASSPQGNTEAFF | TGTGCCAGCAGCCCACAGGGAAACACTGAAGCTTTCTTT
TRBJ1-2 | many | TRBV27 | NA | CASSSRQAGVGGYTF | TGTGCCAGCAGTTCTAGACAGGCCGGCGTAGGAGGCTACACCTTC
TRBJ1-4 | NA | TRBV4-2 | NA | CASSQDTGEKLFF | TGTGCCAGCAGCCAAGATACGGGTGAAAAACTGTTTTTT